The present T cell receptor beta chain was sequenced within a study of cytotoxic CD8 clonotypes in ibrutinib-treated CLL. The CDR3 length is 15 residues. Germline lookup yields CDR1 LNHDA and CDR2 SQIVND (reference sequence). V gave up 4 bases and J gave up 3 bases; unmatched junction bases: 3. TCRdb's copy holds only in-frame clones and misses some; the assay was immunoSEQ multiplex PCR. The repertoire has approximately 26,000 clones, over 55% of them found once; the top ten carry under 50%. Material: PBMCs, obtained after 12 months of ibrutinib treatment. The source is a human donor with chronic lymphocytic leukemia. This chain links TRBV19 with TRBJ1-5; 10 bases match TRBD1. The CDR3 nucleotides are TGTGCCAGTAGTAGACAGGGGGCCAACAATCAGCCCCAGCATTTT. Protein: CASSRQGANNQPQHF.